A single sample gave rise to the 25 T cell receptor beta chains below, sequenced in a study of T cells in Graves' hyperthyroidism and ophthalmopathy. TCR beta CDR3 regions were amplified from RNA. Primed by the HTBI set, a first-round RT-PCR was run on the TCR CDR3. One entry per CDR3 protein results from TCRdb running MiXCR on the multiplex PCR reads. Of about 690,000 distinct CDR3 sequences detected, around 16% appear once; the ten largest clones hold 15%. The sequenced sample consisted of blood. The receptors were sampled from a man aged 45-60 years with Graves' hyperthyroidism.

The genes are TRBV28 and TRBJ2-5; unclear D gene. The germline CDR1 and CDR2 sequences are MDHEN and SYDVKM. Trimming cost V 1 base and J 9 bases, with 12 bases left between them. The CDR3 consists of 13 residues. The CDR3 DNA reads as TGTGCCAGCAGTTTATCTGGGCTTGAGGCCCAGTACTTC. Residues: CASSLSGLEAQYF. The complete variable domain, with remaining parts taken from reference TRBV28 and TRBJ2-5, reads DVKVTQSSRYLVKRTGEKVFLECVQDMDHENMFWYRQDPGLGLRLIYFSYDVKMKEKGDIPEGYSVSREKKERFSLILESASTNQTSMYLCASSLSGLEAQYFGPGTRLLVL.

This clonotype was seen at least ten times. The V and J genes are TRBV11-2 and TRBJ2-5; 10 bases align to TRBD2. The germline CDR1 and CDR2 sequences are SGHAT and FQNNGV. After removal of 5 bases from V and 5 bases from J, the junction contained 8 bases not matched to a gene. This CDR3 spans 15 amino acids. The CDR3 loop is CASSNLAGVSETQYF. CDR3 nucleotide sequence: TGTGCCAGCAGCAATCTAGCGGGAGTGTCCGAGACCCAGTACTTC.

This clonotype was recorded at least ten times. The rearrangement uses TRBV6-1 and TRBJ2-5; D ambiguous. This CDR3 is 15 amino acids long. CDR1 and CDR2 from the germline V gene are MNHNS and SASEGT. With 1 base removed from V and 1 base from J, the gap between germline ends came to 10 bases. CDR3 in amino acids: CASSEVYSLQETQYF. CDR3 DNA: TGTGCCAGCAGTGAAGTTTACAGCCTCCAAGAGACCCAGTACTTC.

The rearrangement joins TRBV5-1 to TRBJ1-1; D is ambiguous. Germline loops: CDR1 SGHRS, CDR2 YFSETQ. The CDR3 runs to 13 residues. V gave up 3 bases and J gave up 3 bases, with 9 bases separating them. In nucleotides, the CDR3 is TGCGCCAGCAGCTCTACAAGGGACACTGAAGCTTTCTTT. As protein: CASSSTRDTEAFF. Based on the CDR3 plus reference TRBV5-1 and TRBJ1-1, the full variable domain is KAGVTQTPRYLIKTRGQQVTLSCSPISGHRSVSWYQQTPGQGLQFLFEYFSETQRNKGNFPGRFSGRQFSNSRSEMNVSTLELGDSALYLCASSSTRDTEAFFGQGTRLTVV.

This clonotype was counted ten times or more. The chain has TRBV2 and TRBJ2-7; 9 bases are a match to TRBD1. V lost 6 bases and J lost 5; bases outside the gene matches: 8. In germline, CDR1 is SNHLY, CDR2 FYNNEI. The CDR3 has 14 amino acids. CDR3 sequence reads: CASRGTGQGDEQYF. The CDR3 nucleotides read TGTGCCAGCAGGGGGACAGGGCAGGGCGACGAGCAGTACTTC.

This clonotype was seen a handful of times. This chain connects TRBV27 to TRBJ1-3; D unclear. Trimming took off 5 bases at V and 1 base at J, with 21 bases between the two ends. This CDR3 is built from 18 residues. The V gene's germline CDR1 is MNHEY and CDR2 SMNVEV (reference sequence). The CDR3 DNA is TGTGCCAGCAGTCCGCTGATAGGCCCGGGAGGGTCTGGAAACACCATATATTTT. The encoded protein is CASSPLIGPGGSGNTIYF.

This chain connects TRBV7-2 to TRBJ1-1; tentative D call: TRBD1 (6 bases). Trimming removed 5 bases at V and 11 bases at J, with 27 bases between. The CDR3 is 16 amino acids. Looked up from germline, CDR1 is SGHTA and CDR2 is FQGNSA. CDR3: CASSETDTGLEGGAFF. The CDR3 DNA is TGTGCCAGCAGCGAAACCGACACGGGCCTCGAGGGGGGGGCTTTCTTT. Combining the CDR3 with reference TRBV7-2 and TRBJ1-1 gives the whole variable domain GAGVSQSPSNKVTEKGKDVELRCDPISGHTALYWYRQSLGQGLEFLIYFQGNSAPDKSGLPSDRFSAERTGGSVSTLTIQRTQQEDSAVYLCASSETDTGLEGGAFFGQGTRLTVV.

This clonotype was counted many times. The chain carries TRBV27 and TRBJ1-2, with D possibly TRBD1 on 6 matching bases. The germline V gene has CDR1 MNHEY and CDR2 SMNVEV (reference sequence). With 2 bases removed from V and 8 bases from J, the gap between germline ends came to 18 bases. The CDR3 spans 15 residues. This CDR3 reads CASSLQSGGQGGYTF. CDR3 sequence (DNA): TGTGCCAGCAGTTTACAGTCGGGGGGCCAAGGGGGCTACACCTTC.

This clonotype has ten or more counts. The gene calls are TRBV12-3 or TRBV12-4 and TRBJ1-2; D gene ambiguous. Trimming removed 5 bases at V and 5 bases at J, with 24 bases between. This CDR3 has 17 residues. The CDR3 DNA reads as TGTGCCAGCAGTGGTACCGTGAGGGAGGGCACCGTTTATGGCTACACCTTC. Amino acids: CASSGTVREGTVYGYTF.

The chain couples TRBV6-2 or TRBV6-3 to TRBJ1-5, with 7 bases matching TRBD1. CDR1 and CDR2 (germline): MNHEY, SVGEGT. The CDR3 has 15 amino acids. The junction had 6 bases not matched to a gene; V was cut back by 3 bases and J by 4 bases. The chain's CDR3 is CASSYLTGYNQPQHF. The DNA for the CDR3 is TGTGCCAGCAGTTATTTGACAGGGTATAATCAGCCCCAGCATTTT.

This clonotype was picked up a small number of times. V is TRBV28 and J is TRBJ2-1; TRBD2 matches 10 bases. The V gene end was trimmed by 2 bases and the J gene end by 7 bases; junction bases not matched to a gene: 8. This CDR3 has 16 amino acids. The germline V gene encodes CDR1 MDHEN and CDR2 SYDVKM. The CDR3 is CASSLDASGSRNEQFF. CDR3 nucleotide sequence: TGTGCCAGCAGTTTAGACGCTAGCGGGAGTAGAAATGAGCAGTTCTTC. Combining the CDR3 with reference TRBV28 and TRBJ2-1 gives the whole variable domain DVKVTQSSRYLVKRTGEKVFLECVQDMDHENMFWYRQDPGLGLRLIYFSYDVKMKEKGDIPEGYSVSREKKERFSLILESASTNQTSMYLCASSLDASGSRNEQFFGPGTRLTVL.

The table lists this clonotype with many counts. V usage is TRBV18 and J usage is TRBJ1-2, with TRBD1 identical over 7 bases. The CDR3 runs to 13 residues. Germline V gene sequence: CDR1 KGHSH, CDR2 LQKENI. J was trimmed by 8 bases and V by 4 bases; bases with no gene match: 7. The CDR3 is CASSRDSSWGYTF. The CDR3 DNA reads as TGTGCCAGCTCACGGGACAGTTCTTGGGGCTACACCTTC.

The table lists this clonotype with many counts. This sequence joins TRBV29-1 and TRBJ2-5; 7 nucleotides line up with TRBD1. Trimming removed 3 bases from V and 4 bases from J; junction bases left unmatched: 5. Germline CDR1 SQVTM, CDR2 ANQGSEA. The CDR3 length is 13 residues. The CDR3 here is CSVETGLRETQYF. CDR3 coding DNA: TGCAGCGTTGAGACAGGGTTGAGAGAGACCCAGTACTTC.

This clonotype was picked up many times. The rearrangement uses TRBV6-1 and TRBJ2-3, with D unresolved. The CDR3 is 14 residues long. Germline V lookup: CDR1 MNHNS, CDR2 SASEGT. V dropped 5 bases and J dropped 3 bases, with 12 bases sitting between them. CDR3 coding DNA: TGTGCCAGCAGTTCACCATTAGGAACAGATACGCAGTATTTT. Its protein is CASSSPLGTDTQYF.

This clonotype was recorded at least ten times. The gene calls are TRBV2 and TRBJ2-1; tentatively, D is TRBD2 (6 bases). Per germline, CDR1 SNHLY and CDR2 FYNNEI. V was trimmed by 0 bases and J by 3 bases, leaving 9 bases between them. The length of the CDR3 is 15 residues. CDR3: CASSEARGNYNEQFF. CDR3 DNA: TGTGCCAGCAGTGAAGCGCGGGGAAACTACAATGAGCAGTTCTTC.

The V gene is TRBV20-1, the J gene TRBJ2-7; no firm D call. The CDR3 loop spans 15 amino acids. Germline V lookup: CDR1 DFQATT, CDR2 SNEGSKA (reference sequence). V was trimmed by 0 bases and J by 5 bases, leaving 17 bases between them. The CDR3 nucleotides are TGCAGTGCTAGAGATGCTCGTGGGCCATGGAACGAGCAGTACTTC. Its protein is CSARDARGPWNEQYF.

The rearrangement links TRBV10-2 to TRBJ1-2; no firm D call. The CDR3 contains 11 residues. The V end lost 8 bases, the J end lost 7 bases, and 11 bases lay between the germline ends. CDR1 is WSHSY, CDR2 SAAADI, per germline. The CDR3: CASGPGSGYTF. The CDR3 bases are TGCGCCAGCGGCCCGGGGTCTGGCTACACCTTC.

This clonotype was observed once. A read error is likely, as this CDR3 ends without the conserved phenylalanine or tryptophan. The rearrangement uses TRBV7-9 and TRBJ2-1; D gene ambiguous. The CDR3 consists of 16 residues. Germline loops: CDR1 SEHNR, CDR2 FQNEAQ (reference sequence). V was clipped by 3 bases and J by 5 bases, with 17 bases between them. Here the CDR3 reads CASSFSSLVTNNEQFS. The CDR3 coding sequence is TGTGCCAGCAGCTTCTCCAGTCTAGTTACGAACAATGAGCAGTTCTCC.

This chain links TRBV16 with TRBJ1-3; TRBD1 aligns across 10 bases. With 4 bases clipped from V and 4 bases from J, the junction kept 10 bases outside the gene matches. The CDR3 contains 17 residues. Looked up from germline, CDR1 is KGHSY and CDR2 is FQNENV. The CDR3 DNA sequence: TGTGCCAGCAGCCCCCATATCGACAGGGGGCTCGGAAACACCATATATTTT. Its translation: CASSPHIDRGLGNTIYF.

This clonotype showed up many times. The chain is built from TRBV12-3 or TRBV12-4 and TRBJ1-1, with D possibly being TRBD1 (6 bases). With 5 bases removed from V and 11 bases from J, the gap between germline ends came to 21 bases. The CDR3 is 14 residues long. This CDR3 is CASSQTRDTSAAFF. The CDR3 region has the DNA TGTGCCAGCAGTCAGACACGGGACACGTCTGCGGCTTTCTTT.

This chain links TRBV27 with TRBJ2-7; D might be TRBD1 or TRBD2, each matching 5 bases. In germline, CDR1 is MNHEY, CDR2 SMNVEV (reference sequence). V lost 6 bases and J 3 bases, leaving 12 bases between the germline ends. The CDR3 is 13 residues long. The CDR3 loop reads CASRKAGSYEQYF. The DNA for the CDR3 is TGTGCCAGCAGGAAGGCAGGGAGCTACGAGCAGTACTTC.

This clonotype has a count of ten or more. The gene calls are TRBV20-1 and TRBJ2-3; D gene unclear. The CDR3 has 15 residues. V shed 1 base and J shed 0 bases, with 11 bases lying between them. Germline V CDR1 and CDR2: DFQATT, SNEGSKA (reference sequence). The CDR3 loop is CSARVALPSTDTQYF. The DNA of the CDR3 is TGCAGTGCTAGAGTAGCTCTACCTAGCACAGATACGCAGTATTTT.

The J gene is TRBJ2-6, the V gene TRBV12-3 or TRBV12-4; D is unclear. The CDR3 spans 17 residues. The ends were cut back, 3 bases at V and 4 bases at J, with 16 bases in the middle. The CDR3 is CASSFTDLGSGANVLTF. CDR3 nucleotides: TGTGCCAGCAGTTTCACGGATCTTGGGTCCGGGGCCAACGTCCTGACTTTC.

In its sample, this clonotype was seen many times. The DNA for the CDR3 is TGTGCCAGCTCCAGACTAGCGGGAGATGGGGAGCAGTACTTC. Amino acid sequence: CASSRLAGDGEQYF. The rearrangement links TRBV2 to TRBJ2-7; 12 nucleotides line up with TRBD2. Trimming cost V 8 bases and J 7 bases; bases outside gene matches: 9. Germline CDR1 SNHLY, CDR2 FYNNEI. The CDR3 spans 14 residues. The entire variable domain, with the rest obtained from reference TRBV2 and TRBJ2-7, is as follows: EPEVTQTPSHQVTQMGQEVILRCVPISNHLYFYWYRQILGQKVEFLVSFYNNEISEKSEIFDDQFSVERPDGSNFTLKIRSTKLEDSAMYFCASSRLAGDGEQYFGPGTRLTVT.

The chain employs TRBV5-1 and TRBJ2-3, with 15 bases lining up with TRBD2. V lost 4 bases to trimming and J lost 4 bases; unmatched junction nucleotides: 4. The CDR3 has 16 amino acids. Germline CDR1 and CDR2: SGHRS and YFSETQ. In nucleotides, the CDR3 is TGCGCCAGCAGCCGGACTAGCGGGAGGGTCCCAGATACGCAGTATTTT. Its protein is CASSRTSGRVPDTQYF. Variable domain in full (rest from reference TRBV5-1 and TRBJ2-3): KAGVTQTPRYLIKTRGQQVTLSCSPISGHRSVSWYQQTPGQGLQFLFEYFSETQRNKGNFPGRFSGRQFSNSRSEMNVSTLELGDSALYLCASSRTSGRVPDTQYFGPGTRLTVL.